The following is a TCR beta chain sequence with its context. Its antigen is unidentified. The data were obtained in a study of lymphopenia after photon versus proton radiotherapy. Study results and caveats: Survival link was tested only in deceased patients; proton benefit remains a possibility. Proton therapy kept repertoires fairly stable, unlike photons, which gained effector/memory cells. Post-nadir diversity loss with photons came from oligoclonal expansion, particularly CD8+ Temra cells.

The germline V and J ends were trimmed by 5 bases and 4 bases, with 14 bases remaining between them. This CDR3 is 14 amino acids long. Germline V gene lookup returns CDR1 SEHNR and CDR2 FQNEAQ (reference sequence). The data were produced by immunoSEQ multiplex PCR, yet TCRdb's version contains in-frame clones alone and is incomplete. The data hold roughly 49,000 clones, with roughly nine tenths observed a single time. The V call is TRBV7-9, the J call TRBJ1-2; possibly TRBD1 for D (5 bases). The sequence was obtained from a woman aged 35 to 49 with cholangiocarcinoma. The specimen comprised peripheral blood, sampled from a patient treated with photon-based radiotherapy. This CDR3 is CASSPMSTVYGYTF. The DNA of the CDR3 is TGTGCCAGCAGCCCAATGTCGACAGTCTATGGCTACACCTTC.